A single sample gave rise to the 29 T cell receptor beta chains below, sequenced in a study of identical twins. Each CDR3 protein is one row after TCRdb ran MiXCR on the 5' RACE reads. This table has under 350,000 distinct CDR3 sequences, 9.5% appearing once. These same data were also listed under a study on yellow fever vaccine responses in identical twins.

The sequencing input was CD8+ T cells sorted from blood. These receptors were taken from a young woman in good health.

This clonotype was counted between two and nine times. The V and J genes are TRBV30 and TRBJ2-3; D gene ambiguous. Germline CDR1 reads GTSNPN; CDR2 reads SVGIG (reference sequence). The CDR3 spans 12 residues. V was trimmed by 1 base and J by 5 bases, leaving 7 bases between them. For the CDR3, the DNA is TGTGCCTGGAGTGCCATACTAGATACGCAGTATTTT. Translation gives CAWSAILDTQYF.

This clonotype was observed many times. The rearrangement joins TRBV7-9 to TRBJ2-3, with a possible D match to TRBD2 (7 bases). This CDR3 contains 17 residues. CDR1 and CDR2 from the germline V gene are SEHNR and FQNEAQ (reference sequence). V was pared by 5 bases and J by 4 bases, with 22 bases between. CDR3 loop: CASSPQLAGEGADTQYF. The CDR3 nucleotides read TGTGCCAGCAGCCCCCAGCTTGCCGGGGAGGGGGCAGATACGCAGTATTTT.

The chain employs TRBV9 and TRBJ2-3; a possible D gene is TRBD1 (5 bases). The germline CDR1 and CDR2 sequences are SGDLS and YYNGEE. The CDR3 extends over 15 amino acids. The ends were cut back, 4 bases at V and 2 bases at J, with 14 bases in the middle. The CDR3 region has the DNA TGTGCCAGCAGCCCGTCCGGACACCTCACAGATACGCAGTATTTT. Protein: CASSPSGHLTDTQYF.

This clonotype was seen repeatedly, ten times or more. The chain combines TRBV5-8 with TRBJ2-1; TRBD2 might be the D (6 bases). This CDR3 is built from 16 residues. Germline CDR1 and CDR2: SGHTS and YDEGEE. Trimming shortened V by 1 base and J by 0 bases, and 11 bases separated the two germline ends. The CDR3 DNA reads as TGTGCCAGCAGCTTGCTCGCGGGGAGCTCCTACAATGAGCAGTTCTTC. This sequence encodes CASSLLAGSSYNEQFF.

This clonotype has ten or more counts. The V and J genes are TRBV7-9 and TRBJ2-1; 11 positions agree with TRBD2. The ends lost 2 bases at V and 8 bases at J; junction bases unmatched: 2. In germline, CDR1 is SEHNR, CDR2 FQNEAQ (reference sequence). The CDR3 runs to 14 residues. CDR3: CASSLRLAGYEQFF. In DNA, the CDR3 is TGTGCCAGCAGCTTACGACTAGCGGGATATGAGCAGTTCTTC.

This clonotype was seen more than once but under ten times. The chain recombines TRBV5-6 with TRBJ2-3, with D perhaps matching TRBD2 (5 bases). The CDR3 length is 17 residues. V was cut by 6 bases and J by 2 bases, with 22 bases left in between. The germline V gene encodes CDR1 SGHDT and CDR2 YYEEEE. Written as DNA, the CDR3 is TGTGCCAGCACCCACGACGCGGGTTTCGTAGACACAGATACGCAGTATTTT. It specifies CASTHDAGFVDTDTQYF.

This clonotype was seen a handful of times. Written as DNA, the CDR3 is TGCGCCAGCAGCTTGGGGAGGGCCGGGGAGACCCAGTACTTC. It specifies CASSLGRAGETQYF. The chain joins TRBV5-1 to TRBJ2-5; maybe TRBD2 (6 bases). The length of the CDR3 is 14 residues. V gave up 0 bases and J gave up 5 bases, with 11 bases separating them. Germline V gene data show CDR1 as SGHRS and CDR2 as YFSETQ.

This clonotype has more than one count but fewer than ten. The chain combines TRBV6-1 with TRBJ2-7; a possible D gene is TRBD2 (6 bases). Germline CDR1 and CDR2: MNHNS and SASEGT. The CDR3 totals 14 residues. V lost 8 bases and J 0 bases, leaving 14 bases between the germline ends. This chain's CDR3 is CASPEGYGSYEQYF. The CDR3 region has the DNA TGTGCCAGCCCGGAGGGATACGGCTCCTACGAGCAGTACTTC.

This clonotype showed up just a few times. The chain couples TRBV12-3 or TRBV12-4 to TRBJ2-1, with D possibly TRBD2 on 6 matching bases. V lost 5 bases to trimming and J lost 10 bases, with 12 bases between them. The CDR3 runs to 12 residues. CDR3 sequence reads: CASSLPSAEQFF. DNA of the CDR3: TGTGCCAGCAGTCTACCTAGCGCCGAGCAGTTCTTC.

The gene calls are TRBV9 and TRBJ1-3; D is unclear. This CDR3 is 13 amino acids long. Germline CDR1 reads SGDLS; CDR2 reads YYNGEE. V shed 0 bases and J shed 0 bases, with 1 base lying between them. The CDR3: CASSVGSGNTIYF. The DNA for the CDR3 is TGTGCCAGCAGCGTAGGCTCTGGAAACACCATATATTTT.

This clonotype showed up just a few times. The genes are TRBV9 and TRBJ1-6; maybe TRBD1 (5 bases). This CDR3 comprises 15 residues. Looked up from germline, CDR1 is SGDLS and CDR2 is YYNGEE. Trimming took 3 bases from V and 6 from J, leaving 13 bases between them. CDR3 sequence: CASSATSGGNSPLHF. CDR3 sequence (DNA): TGTGCCAGCAGCGCAACTTCTGGGGGTAATTCACCCCTCCACTTT.

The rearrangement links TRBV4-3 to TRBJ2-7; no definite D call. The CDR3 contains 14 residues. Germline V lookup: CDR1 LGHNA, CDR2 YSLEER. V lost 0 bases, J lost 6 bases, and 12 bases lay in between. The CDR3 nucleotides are TGCGCCAGCAGCCAAGATCAGGCTCTTGGCGAGCAGTACTTC. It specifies CASSQDQALGEQYF.

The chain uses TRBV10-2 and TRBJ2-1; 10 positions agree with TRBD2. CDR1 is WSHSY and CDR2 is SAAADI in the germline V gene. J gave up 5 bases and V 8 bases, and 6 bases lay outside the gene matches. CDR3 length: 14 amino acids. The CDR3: CASASGRVDNEQFF. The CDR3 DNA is TGCGCCAGCGCCAGCGGGAGGGTCGACAATGAGCAGTTCTTC.

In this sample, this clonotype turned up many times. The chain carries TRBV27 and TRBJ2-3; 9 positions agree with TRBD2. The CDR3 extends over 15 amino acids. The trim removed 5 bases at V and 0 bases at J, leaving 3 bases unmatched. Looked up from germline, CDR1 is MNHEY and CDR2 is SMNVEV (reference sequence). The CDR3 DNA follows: TGTGCCAGCAGTGGGACTAGCCTTAGCACAGATACGCAGTATTTT. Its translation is CASSGTSLSTDTQYF.

The CDR3 loop is CASSSTQGNGVDEQFF. CDR3 bases: TGTGCCAGCAGCTCAACCCAGGGCAACGGCGTCGATGAGCAGTTCTTC. The gene calls are TRBV11-3 and TRBJ2-1; possibly TRBD1 for D (5 bases). From germline, CDR1 is SGHNT and CDR2 YENEEA. V lost 4 bases and J lost 8, with 21 bases in between. The CDR3 totals 16 residues. Full variable domain (rest looked up from reference TRBV11-3 and TRBJ2-1): EAGVVQSPRYKIIEKKQPVAFWCNPISGHNTLYWYLQNLGQGPELLIRYENEEAVDDSQLPKDRFSAERLKGVDSTLKIQPAELGDSAVYLCASSSTQGNGVDEQFFGPGTRLTVL.

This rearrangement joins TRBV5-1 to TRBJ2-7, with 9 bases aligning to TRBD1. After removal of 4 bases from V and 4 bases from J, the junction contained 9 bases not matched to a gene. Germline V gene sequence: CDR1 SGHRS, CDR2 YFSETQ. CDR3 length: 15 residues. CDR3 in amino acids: CASSPTGTGTYEQYF. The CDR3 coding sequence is TGCGCCAGCAGCCCTACCGGGACAGGGACATACGAGCAGTACTTC.

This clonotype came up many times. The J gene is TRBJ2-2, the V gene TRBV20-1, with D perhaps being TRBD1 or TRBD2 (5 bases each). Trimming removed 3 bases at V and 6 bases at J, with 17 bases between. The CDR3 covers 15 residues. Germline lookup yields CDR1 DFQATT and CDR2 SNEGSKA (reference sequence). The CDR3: CSASDGALEAGELFF. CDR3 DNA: TGCAGTGCTAGCGACGGGGCCTTGGAGGCCGGGGAGCTGTTTTTT.

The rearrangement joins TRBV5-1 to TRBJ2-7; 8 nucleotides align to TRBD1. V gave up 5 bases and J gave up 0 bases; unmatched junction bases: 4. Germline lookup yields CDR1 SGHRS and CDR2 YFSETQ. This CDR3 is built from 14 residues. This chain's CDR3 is CASRTDRGSYEQYF. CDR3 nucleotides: TGCGCCAGCAGAACCGACAGGGGCTCCTACGAGCAGTACTTC. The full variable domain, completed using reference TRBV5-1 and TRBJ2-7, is KAGVTQTPRYLIKTRGQQVTLSCSPISGHRSVSWYQQTPGQGLQFLFEYFSETQRNKGNFPGRFSGRQFSNSRSEMNVSTLELGDSALYLCASRTDRGSYEQYFGPGTRLTVT.

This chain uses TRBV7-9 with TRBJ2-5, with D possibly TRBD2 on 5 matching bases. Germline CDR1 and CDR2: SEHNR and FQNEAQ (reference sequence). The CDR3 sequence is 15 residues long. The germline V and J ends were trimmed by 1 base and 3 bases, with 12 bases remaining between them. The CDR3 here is CASSLVERTEETQYF. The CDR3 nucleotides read TGTGCCAGCAGCTTAGTAGAACGGACTGAAGAGACCCAGTACTTC.

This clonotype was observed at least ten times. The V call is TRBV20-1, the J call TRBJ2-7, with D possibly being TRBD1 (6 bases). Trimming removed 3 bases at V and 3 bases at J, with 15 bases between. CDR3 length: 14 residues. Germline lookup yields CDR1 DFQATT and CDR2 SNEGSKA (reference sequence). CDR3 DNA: TGCAGTGCTAGTAGAAAGGACAGATACTACGAGCAGTACTTC. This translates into CSASRKDRYYEQYF.

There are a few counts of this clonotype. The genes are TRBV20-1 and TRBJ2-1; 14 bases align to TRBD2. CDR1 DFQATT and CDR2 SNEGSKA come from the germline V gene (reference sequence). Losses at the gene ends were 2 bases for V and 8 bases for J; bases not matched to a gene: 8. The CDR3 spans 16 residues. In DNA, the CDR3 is TGCAGTGCTAGACGCAGGACTAGCGGGAGGATACATGAGCAGTTCTTC. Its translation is CSARRRTSGRIHEQFF.

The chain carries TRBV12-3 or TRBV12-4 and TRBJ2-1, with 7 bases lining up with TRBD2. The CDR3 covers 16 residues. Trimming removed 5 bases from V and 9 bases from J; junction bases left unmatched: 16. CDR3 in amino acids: CASSPQTSRVRGEQFF. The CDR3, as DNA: TGTGCCAGCAGTCCTCAGACTAGCAGGGTAAGGGGTGAGCAGTTCTTC.

The CDR3 loop is CASSLLIATYNEQFF. CDR3 sequence (DNA): TGTGCCAGCAGCTTGTTGATTGCTACCTACAATGAGCAGTTCTTC. The chain has TRBV5-6 and TRBJ2-1; D unresolved. CDR1 and CDR2 from the germline V gene are SGHDT and YYEEEE. V was shortened by 1 base and J by 2 bases, with 10 bases between the two germline ends. The CDR3 totals 15 residues.

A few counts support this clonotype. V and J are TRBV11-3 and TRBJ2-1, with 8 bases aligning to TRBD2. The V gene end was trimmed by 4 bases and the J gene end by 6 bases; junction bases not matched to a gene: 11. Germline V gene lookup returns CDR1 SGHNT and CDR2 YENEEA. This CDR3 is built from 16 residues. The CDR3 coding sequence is TGTGCCAGCAGCTCTAAGCGGGACGGGGGGGGCAATGAGCAGTTCTTC. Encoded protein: CASSSKRDGGGNEQFF.

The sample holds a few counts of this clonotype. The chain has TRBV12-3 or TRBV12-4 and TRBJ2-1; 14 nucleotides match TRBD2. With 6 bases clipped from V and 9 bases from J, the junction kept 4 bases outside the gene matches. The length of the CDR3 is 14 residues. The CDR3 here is CASRGTSGRTEQFF. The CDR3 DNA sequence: TGTGCCAGCAGAGGGACTAGCGGGAGAACTGAGCAGTTCTTC.

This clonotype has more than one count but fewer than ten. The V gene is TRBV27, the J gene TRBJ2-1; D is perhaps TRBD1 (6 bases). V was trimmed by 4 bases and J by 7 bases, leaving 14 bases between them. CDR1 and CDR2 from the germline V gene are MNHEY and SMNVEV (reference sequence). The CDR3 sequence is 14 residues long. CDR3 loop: CASSSNRQVNEQFF. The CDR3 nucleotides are TGTGCCAGCAGTTCGAACAGACAGGTTAATGAGCAGTTCTTC.

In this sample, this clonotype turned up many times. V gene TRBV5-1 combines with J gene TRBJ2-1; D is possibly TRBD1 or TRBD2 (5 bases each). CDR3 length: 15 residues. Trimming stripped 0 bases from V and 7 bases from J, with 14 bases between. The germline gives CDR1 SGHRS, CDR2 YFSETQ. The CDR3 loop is CASSLGGAHVNEQFF. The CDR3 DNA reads TGCGCCAGCAGCTTGGGAGGGGCGCATGTTAATGAGCAGTTCTTC. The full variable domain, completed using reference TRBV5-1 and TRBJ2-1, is KAGVTQTPRYLIKTRGQQVTLSCSPISGHRSVSWYQQTPGQGLQFLFEYFSETQRNKGNFPGRFSGRQFSNSRSEMNVSTLELGDSALYLCASSLGGAHVNEQFFGPGTRLTVL.

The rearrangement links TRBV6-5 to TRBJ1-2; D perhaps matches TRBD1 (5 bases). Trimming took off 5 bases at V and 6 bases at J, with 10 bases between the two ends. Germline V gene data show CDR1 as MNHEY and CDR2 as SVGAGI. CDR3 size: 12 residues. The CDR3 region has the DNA TGTGCCAGCAGTCCGGGGGGGAATGGCTACACCTTC. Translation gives CASSPGGNGYTF.

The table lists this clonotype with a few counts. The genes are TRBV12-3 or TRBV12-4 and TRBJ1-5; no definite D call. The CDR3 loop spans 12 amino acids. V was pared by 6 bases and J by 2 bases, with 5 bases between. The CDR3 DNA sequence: TGTGCCAGCAGCGAGCGCAATCAGCCCCAGCATTTT. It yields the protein CASSERNQPQHF.